This is a list of T cell receptor beta chains from one sample in a study of T cell responses to AZD1222 COVID-19 vaccine. The repertoire was sequenced with immunoSEQ multiplex PCR; TCRdb's copy has only in-frame clones and lacks some. The table has 150,000 to 160,000 clones, roughly nine tenths seen once. The sample here was peripheral blood, taken after recovery from COVID-19. These receptors all come from an adult who had recovered from COVID-19. The CDR3 runs from the conserved cysteine through the conserved F or W. D genes are given only for firm matches. The size field is filled for only some rows; it gives once, few, many or a size class.

TRBV7-6	NA	TRBJ2-1	TRBD2	TGTGCCAGCAGGAGTGCGGGAGGGATCAATGAGCAGTTCTTC	CASRSAGGINEQFF
TRBV11-2	NA	TRBJ2-2	NA	TGTGCCAGCAGCTACACTAGGGCGAACACCGGGGAGCTGTTTTTT	CASSYTRANTGELFF
TRBV7-6	NA	TRBJ2-5	NA	TGTGCCAGCAGCTTAGGACTAACCAAATTGGAGACCCAGTACTTC	CASSLGLTKLETQYF
TRBV2	NA	TRBJ1-5	NA	TGTGCCAGCAGTGATTACGGGTTCACTCAGCCCCAGCATTTT	CASSDYGFTQPQHF
TRBV7-2	NA	TRBJ2-7	NA	TGTGCCAGCAGCTTAACCACTGAGGGACGGGGACGGTCCGAGCAGTACTTC	CASSLTTEGRGRSEQYF
TRBV18	NA	TRBJ1-1	TRBD1	TGTGCCAGCTCACTCTCCGGGACAGGGAGGGGGGCGAACACTGAAGCTTTCTTT	CASSLSGTGRGANTEAFF
TRBV5-1	NA	TRBJ1-1	TRBD1	TGCGCCAGCAGCCCGGGGACAGTAGCGAACACTGAAGCTTTCTTT	CASSPGTVANTEAFF
TRBV28	NA	TRBJ2-2	NA	TGTGCCAGCGGGGGGTCGGGTAGTGGGAGAGTGACCGGGGAGCTGTTTTTT	CASGGSGSGRVTGELFF
TRBV18	NA	TRBJ2-1	NA	TGTGCCAGCTCCCCGCCGGAAAGATACAGGAATGAGCAGTTCTTC	CASSPPERYRNEQFF
TRBV18	NA	TRBJ1-6	NA	TGTGCCAGCTCATCGACCGACAGCGGAGGTTCACCCCTCCACTTT	CASSSTDSGGSPLHF
TRBV5-4	few	TRBJ2-1	TRBD2	TGTGCCAGCAGGCCCCCGGGACTAGCGGGGAAGGGTGAGCAGTTCTTC	CASRPPGLAGKGEQFF
TRBV28	NA	TRBJ1-2	NA	TGTGCCAGCAGTTTAGGGGGGGGCGCTAACTATGGCTACACCTTC	CASSLGGGANYGYTF
TRBV19	NA	TRBJ2-7	TRBD2	TGTGCCAGTAGTACCCGGGTTTCCGGGACTAGCGGCCACGAGCAGTACTTC	CASSTRVSGTSGHEQYF
TRBV12-3/TRBV12-4	NA	TRBJ1-5	NA	TGTGCCAGCAGTTCCCAGCTCAATCAGCCCCAGCATTTT	CASSSQLNQPQHF
TRBV2	NA	TRBJ2-5	TRBD1	TGTGCCAGCACGAGGGCGGGGACAGGGGAGACCCAGTACTTC	CASTRAGTGETQYF
TRBV9	NA	TRBJ2-3	TRBD2	TGTGCCAGCAGCGTTACTAGCGCGCGCACAGATACGCAGTATTTT	CASSVTSARTDTQYF
TRBV7-3	NA	TRBJ1-5	NA	TGTGCCAGCACCCTTCATTTAGGGGGAGGCAATCAGCCCCAGCATTTT	CASTLHLGGGNQPQHF
TRBV27	NA	TRBJ2-3	NA	TGTGCCAGCAGTTTTGGTAGCGCCTCGGATACGCAGTATTTT	CASSFGSASDTQYF
TRBV29-1	NA	TRBJ2-3	TRBD2	TGCAGCGTACTAGCGGGGGCAGATACGCAGTATTTT	CSVLAGADTQYF
TRBV6-5	NA	TRBJ1-1	NA	TGTGCCAGCATTATACCGGGGGGCACTGAAGCTTTCTTT	CASIIPGGTEAFF
TRBV7-9	NA	TRBJ2-7	TRBD1	TGTGCCAGCAGCTCACAGGGGTACGAGCAGTACTTC	CASSSQGYEQYF
TRBV5-1	NA	TRBJ1-2	NA	TGCGCCAGCAGCCCGGACGGCAGAAAAAGGGGTGGCTACACCTTC	CASSPDGRKRGGYTF
TRBV14	NA	TRBJ1-2	NA	TGTGCCAGCAGCCAAGATCCGAACAGAGGTGGCTACACCTTC	CASSQDPNRGGYTF
TRBV4-3	NA	TRBJ1-1	NA	TGCGCCAGCAGCCGAGCTATGAACACTGAAGCTTTCTTT	CASSRAMNTEAFF
TRBV2	NA	TRBJ1-5	NA	TGTGCCAGCAGTGTACCCGACAGGCAAAATCAGCCCCAGCATTTT	CASSVPDRQNQPQHF
TRBV11-2	NA	TRBJ2-7	NA	TGTGCCAGCAGCTTAGGGATCCCCTACGAGCAGTACTTC	CASSLGIPYEQYF
TRBV13	NA	TRBJ2-7	TRBD2	TGTGCCAGCAGCTTACGGGGGGGGCCTCTTCCCGAGCAGTACTTC	CASSLRGGPLPEQYF
TRBV29-1	NA	TRBJ1-1	NA	TGCAGCGTTGTCTCCAGGCGCACTGAAGCTTTCTTT	CSVVSRRTEAFF
TRBV20-1	NA	TRBJ1-6	NA	TGCAGTGCTAGAAACGGTTCACCCCTCCACTTT	CSARNGSPLHF